Here is one T cell receptor beta chain with its context. Its antigen is unknown. These data originate in a study of graft-versus-host responses after intestinal transplantation. Study-level information: Anti-thymocyte globulin was used for induction in all recipients, who then took tacrolimus and steroids for roughly three years. Broader study findings: Analysis identified GvH clones in recipient marrow, with some appearing first in ileum or blood. Allografts carried high graft-versus-host to host-versus-graft clonal ratios in patients having graft-donor T cell macrochimerism. Peak circulating GvH clone levels were associated with early post-transplant HvG declines.

Only in-frame clones appear in the TCRdb table, and some are missing; sequencing was by immunoSEQ multiplex PCR. The sample records just under 65,000 clones, approximately 90% being singletons. The CDR3 length is 14 residues. V was clipped by 8 bases and J by 0 bases, with 14 bases between them. The germline V gene has CDR1 MDHEN and CDR2 SYDVKM. The chain is built from TRBV28 and TRBJ2-7, with TRBD2 as a possible D gene (6 bases). This sample comprised unstimulated CD8+ T cells sorted from spleen or lymph node cells, obtained before transplant. This sequence originates from a human donor who was the organ donor for an intestinal transplant. The CDR3 DNA sequence: TGTGCCAGCCGTCGGAGGGACCTCTCCTACGAGCAGTACTTC. This encodes CASRRRDLSYEQYF.